This passage covers 20 T cell receptor beta chains from one sample sequenced in a study of Ad26.COV2.S vaccination and SARS-CoV-2 variants. Indicated treatment: some 20 received Ad26.COV2.S at low or high dose, single or two shots; 5 received placebo; per-sample allocation not given. Vaccine and placebo recipients were sampled on day 63 after the first injection. Clones were sequenced by immunoSEQ multiplex PCR, and TCRdb holds only the in-frame ones, with some missing. The sample includes fewer than 500,000 clones, 80% to 90% of them seen just once. The sample consisted of peripheral blood, taken in a trial of Ad26.COV2.S vaccine versus placebo. The receptors shown here come from a person aged 18-60 years who received the Ad26.COV2.S COVID-19 vaccine or a placebo.

V is TRBV30 and J is TRBJ1-2; D unresolved. The CDR3 contains 12 residues. CDR1 is GTSNPN, CDR2 SVGIG, per germline (reference sequence). Trimming took off 1 base at V and 7 bases at J, with 10 bases between the two ends. The CDR3 here is CAWSGGRVGYTF. The CDR3 region has the DNA TGTGCCTGGAGTGGTGGAAGGGTTGGCTACACCTTC.

This chain uses TRBV11-3 with TRBJ2-1; TRBD1 matches at 7 bases. Germline-derived CDR1 and CDR2 are SGHNT and YENEEA. Unmatched junction bases numbered 19, after V lost 5 bases and J lost 6 bases. The CDR3 spans 18 residues. This CDR3 is CASSLRGGVQGFSNEQFF. Here the CDR3 DNA reads TGTGCCAGCAGCCTAAGAGGGGGTGTACAGGGGTTTAGCAATGAGCAGTTCTTC.

The rearrangement links TRBV7-8 to TRBJ2-2; D is possibly TRBD2 (5 bases). With 6 bases removed from V and 3 bases from J, the gap between germline ends came to 17 bases. The germline V gene has CDR1 SGHVS and CDR2 FQNEAQ. The CDR3 spans 16 residues. The CDR3 loop reads CASSPPGIGDTGELFF. The CDR3 region has the DNA TGTGCCAGCAGTCCCCCGGGGATTGGGGACACCGGGGAGCTGTTTTTT.

The chain recombines TRBV6-5 with TRBJ2-7, with a possible D match to TRBD1 (5 bases). CDR1 MNHEY and CDR2 SVGAGI come from the germline V gene. The CDR3 covers 15 residues. V was shortened by 6 bases and J by 7 bases, with 22 bases between the two germline ends. DNA of the CDR3: TGTGCCAGCAGAGCACCCCCGCCAGGGAAGTTTGAGCAGTACTTC. This codes for CASRAPPPGKFEQYF.

The rearrangement uses TRBV18 and TRBJ1-1; TRBD1 matches at 7 bases. The CDR3 is 14 residues long. CDR1 and CDR2 from the germline V gene are KGHSH and LQKENI. Trimming at V came to 5 bases and at J to 3 bases, leaving 6 bases not matched to a gene. CDR3: CASSSTGKYTEAFF. The CDR3 DNA reads TGTGCCAGCTCATCGACAGGGAAATACACTGAAGCTTTCTTT.

The rearrangement links TRBV18 to TRBJ2-1; tentatively, D is TRBD2 (7 bases). The CDR3 sequence is 18 residues long. V was trimmed by 5 bases and J by 7 bases, leaving 27 bases between them. Looked up from germline, CDR1 is KGHSH and CDR2 is LQKENI. In DNA, the CDR3 is TGTGCCAGCTCAACGATACACTGGAGCGGGACATCGGGTAATGAGCAGTTCTTC. Amino acids: CASSTIHWSGTSGNEQFF.

This clone was observed a single time. V usage is TRBV28 and J usage is TRBJ2-7; TRBD2 matches 7 bases. This CDR3 spans 14 amino acids. Germline assignment: CDR1 MDHEN and CDR2 SYDVKM. The V segment lost 5 bases and the J segment 2 bases; nucleotides outside the gene matches: 6. DNA of the CDR3: TGTGCCAGCAGTATCGGGGGGAGGGCCTACGAGCAGTACTTC. Translated, it gives CASSIGGRAYEQYF.

The chain joins TRBV7-8 to TRBJ1-4, with D maybe TRBD1 (5 bases). This CDR3 comprises 17 residues. The V gene lost 1 base and the J gene lost 0 bases, with 12 bases spanning the gap. Germline lookup yields CDR1 SGHVS and CDR2 FQNEAQ. The DNA of the CDR3 is TGTGCCAGCAGCTTAGAGGGGACGGTTGCAACTAATGAAAAACTGTTTTTT. This gives the protein CASSLEGTVATNEKLFF.

The chain is built from TRBV29-1 and TRBJ1-4; D not certain. The V end lost 5 bases, the J end lost 4 bases, and 14 bases lay between the germline ends. Germline assignment: CDR1 SQVTM and CDR2 ANQGSEA. The CDR3 runs 14 residues. CDR3 nucleotides: TGCAGCGTTTCCGGACGGGATAGTAATGAAAAACTGTTTTTT. Encoded protein: CSVSGRDSNEKLFF.

J is TRBJ1-5 and V is TRBV5-5; D is ambiguous. V lost 1 base to trimming and J lost 5 bases, with 22 bases between them. The CDR3 loop spans 18 amino acids. Germline assignment: CDR1 SGHKS and CDR2 YYEKEE (reference sequence). CDR3 in amino acids: CASSLLGLGPDGDQPQHF. CDR3 coding DNA: TGTGCCAGCAGCTTGCTGGGTTTAGGGCCGGATGGGGATCAGCCCCAGCATTTT.

The rearrangement joins TRBV4-2 to TRBJ1-1, with TRBD1 as a possible D gene (5 bases). The germline CDR1 and CDR2 sequences are LGHNA and YNFKEQ. The CDR3 runs 15 residues. V was shortened by 5 bases and J by 1 base, with 14 bases between the two germline ends. CDR3 loop: CASSSLGRRNTEAFF. DNA of the CDR3: TGTGCCAGCAGCAGCTTGGGACGAAGGAACACTGAAGCTTTCTTT.

The chain combines TRBV7-9 with TRBJ1-1, with D uncertain. The germline V and J ends were trimmed by 1 base and 5 bases, with 23 bases remaining between them. Per germline, CDR1 SEHNR and CDR2 FQNEAQ (reference sequence). The CDR3 sequence is 18 residues long. CDR3 coding DNA: TGTGCCAGCAGCTTAGTTGCCCGCGGGGTAACCTTTAGGACTGAAGCTTTCTTT. It codes for CASSLVARGVTFRTEAFF.

The V gene is TRBV2, the J gene TRBJ2-5, with 9 bases identical to TRBD1. The CDR3 is made up of 14 amino acids. Germline V lookup: CDR1 SNHLY, CDR2 FYNNEI. V trimming: 6 bases; J trimming: 5 bases; junction bases outside the gene matches: 7. In DNA, the CDR3 is TGTGCCAGCAGCGCACAGGGGGCTGGGGAGACCCAGTACTTC. As protein: CASSAQGAGETQYF. Full variable domain (remainder filled in from reference TRBV2 and TRBJ2-5): EPEVTQTPSHQVTQMGQEVILRCVPISNHLYFYWYRQILGQKVEFLVSFYNNEISEKSEIFDDQFSVERPDGSNFTLKIRSTKLEDSAMYFCASSAQGAGETQYFGPGTRLLVL.

The rearrangement uses TRBV18 and TRBJ1-5, with 11 positions matching TRBD1. Germline V gives CDR1 KGHSH, CDR2 LQKENI. This CDR3 is built from 17 residues. The V and J ends lost 4 bases and 6 bases, in that order; junction bases with no gene match: 11. CDR3 bases: TGTGCCAGCTCACGAGGACAGGGGGCACGGTCCAGTCAGCCCCAGCATTTT. This gives the protein CASSRGQGARSSQPQHF.

This clone was counted once. V gene TRBV28 combines with J gene TRBJ1-4; no firm D call. V was clipped by 6 bases and J by 0 bases, with 11 bases between them. From germline, CDR1 is MDHEN and CDR2 SYDVKM. The CDR3 contains 15 residues. CDR3 coding DNA: TGTGCCAGCAGCGTCAGTAGTGCAACTAATGAAAAACTGTTTTTT. Protein product: CASSVSSATNEKLFF.

The V gene is TRBV5-1, the J gene TRBJ1-3; perhaps TRBD1 as D (6 bases). The germline V gene encodes CDR1 SGHRS and CDR2 YFSETQ. This CDR3 region has 19 residues. Trimming removed 0 bases at V and 0 bases at J, with 19 bases between. The CDR3 DNA sequence: TGCGCCAGCAGCTTGGGGTTCGTACCTACAGGGTACTCTGGAAACACCATATATTTT. It codes for CASSLGFVPTGYSGNTIYF. The variable domain in full, completed from reference TRBV5-1 and TRBJ1-3, reads KAGVTQTPRYLIKTRGQQVTLSCSPISGHRSVSWYQQTPGQGLQFLFEYFSETQRNKGNFPGRFSGRQFSNSRSEMNVSTLELGDSALYLCASSLGFVPTGYSGNTIYFGEGSWLTVV.

This rearrangement joins TRBV4-1 to TRBJ1-2; tentative D call: TRBD1 (5 bases). This CDR3 is 15 amino acids long. Germline lookup yields CDR1 MGHRA and CDR2 YSYEKL. V dropped 0 bases and J dropped 8 bases, with 16 bases sitting between them. CDR3 in amino acids: CASSQDLGGLIGYTF. The CDR3, as DNA: TGCGCCAGCAGCCAAGATCTGGGGGGGTTAATCGGCTACACCTTC.

This chain uses TRBV6-5 with TRBJ1-4; D unresolved. V lost 1 base and J lost 8, with 11 bases in between. Germline CDR1 and CDR2: MNHEY and SVGAGI. The CDR3 has 14 residues. Written as DNA, the CDR3 is TGTGCCAGCAGTTACTTGGGCCCGCGCGAAAAACTGTTTTTT. Translating it yields CASSYLGPREKLFF.

Ten or more counts support this clone. V usage is TRBV11-3 and J usage is TRBJ1-1; 8 bases agree with TRBD1. The ends lost 0 bases at V and 5 bases at J; junction bases unmatched: 11. The CDR3 contains 17 residues. CDR1 is SGHNT and CDR2 is YENEEA in the germline V gene. CDR3 coding DNA: TGTGCCAGCAGCTTAGAGGTCTGGGGACAGGAGTTGACTGAAGCTTTCTTT. This codes for CASSLEVWGQELTEAFF.

V usage is TRBV9 and J usage is TRBJ1-6; possibly TRBD1 for D (6 bases). This CDR3 is 17 amino acids long. Germline CDR1 SGDLS, CDR2 YYNGEE. V lost 0 bases to trimming and J lost 9 bases, with 19 bases between them. The DNA of the CDR3 is TGTGCCAGCAGCGTAGAGGGGGGCAGGGGTATCGGTTCACCCCTCCACTTT. This sequence encodes CASSVEGGRGIGSPLHF.